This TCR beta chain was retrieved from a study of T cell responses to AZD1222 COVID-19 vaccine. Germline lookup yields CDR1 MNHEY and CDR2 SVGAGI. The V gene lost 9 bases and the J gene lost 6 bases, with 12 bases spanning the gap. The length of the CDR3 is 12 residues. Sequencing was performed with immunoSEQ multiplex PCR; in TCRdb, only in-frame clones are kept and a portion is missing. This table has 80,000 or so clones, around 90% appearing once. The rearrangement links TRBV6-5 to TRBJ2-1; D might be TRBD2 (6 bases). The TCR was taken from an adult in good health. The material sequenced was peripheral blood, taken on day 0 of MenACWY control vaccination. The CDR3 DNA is TGTGCCAGTAGACTAGTTCGCAATGAGCAGTTCTTC. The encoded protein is CASRLVRNEQFF.